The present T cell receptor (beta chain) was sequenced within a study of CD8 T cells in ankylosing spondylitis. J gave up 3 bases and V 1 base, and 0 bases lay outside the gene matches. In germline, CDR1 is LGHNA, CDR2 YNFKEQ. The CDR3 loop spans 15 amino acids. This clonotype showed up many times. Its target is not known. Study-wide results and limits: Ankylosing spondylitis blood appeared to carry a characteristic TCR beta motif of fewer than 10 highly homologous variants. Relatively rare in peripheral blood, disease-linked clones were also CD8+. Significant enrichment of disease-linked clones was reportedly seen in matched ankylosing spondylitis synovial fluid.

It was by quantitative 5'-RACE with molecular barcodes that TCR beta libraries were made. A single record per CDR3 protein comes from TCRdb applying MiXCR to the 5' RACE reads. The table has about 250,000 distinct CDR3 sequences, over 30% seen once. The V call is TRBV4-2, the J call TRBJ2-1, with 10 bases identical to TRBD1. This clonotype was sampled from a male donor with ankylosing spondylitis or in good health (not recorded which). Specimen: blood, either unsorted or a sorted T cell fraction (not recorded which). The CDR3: CASSQGTGGYNEQFF. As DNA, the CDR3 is TGTGCCAGCAGCCAAGGGACAGGGGGCTACAATGAGCAGTTCTTC.